This entry is about one T cell receptor (beta chain). The sample comes from a study of T cell clonotyping in hematopoietic cell transplantation. Clones were sequenced by immunoSEQ multiplex PCR, and TCRdb holds only the in-frame ones, with some missing. The sample lists more than 5,000 clones; approximately 87% were seen once. Germline V CDR1 and CDR2: MGHRA, YSYEKL. The CDR3 extends over 15 amino acids. The ends were cut back, 0 bases at V and 3 bases at J, with 12 bases in the middle. The chain is built from TRBV4-1 and TRBJ2-7; D ambiguous. This specimen consisted of peripheral blood mononuclear cells, obtained 100 days after allogeneic stem cell transplant. The receptor was derived from a female patient aged 35 to 55 who had an allogeneic stem cell transplant from a related donor, so the T cells may come from the graft donor. Some clones in this sample may be carry-over from other donors' samples. The chain's CDR3 is CASSQENSILYEQYF. The CDR3 nucleotides read TGCGCCAGCAGCCAAGAAAACAGCATTCTCTACGAGCAGTACTTC.